This passage covers 5 T cell receptor beta chains from one sample sequenced in a study of identical twins. One entry per CDR3 protein results from TCRdb running MiXCR on the 5' RACE reads. The repertoire includes 410,000 or so distinct CDR3 sequences, about 18% of them detected once, and around 12% sits in the top ten. Sequencing used naive T cells sorted from blood. The receptors originated from a man aged 50 to 59 in good health.

The sample holds many counts of this clonotype. The chain joins TRBV12-5 to TRBJ1-2; D unresolved. CDR3 length: 16 residues. Between the trimmed V and J ends, which lost 6 bases and 7 bases, there was a span of 24 bases. Germline lookup yields CDR1 LGHNT and CDR2 FRNRAP. The CDR3 loop is CASGLHLVGRPPGYTF. CDR3 DNA: TGTGCTAGTGGCTTGCATTTAGTGGGCAGGCCCCCTGGCTACACCTTC.

The V call is TRBV6-1, the J call TRBJ1-2; tentatively, D is TRBD1 (6 bases). The CDR3 extends over 14 amino acids. Germline V gene sequence: CDR1 MNHNS, CDR2 SASEGT. V gave up 8 bases and J gave up 1 base, with 14 bases separating them. The CDR3 coding sequence is TGTGCCAGCTCCAAGGGGGGGCTTAACTATGGCTACACCTTC. This translates into CASSKGGLNYGYTF.

This clonotype was observed at least ten times. V and J are TRBV6-1 and TRBJ2-7; D possibly corresponds to TRBD2 (5 bases). The CDR3 is 14 residues long. Trimming took 7 bases from V and 1 from J, leaving 14 bases between them. Per germline, CDR1 MNHNS and CDR2 SASEGT. The CDR3 nucleotides are TGTGCCAGCACTGTTACCTGGACTTCCTACGAGCAGTACTTC. It specifies CASTVTWTSYEQYF.

This clonotype came up a few times. The chain carries TRBV4-3 and TRBJ1-4; D is perhaps TRBD1 (5 bases). V was cut by 0 bases and J by 6 bases, with 11 bases left in between. Germline CDR1 and CDR2: LGHNA and YSLEER. The CDR3 extends over 15 amino acids. The CDR3, as DNA: TGCGCCAGCAGCCAAGAGAGAGGGGTGGATGAAAAACTGTTTTTT. Protein: CASSQERGVDEKLFF.

The chain has TRBV6-2 or TRBV6-3 and TRBJ2-7, with D perhaps TRBD2 (5 bases). The V gene's germline CDR1 is MNHEY and CDR2 SVGEGT. The CDR3 covers 12 residues. Deletions cut 2 bases from V and 9 bases from J, with 11 bases between. The CDR3, as DNA: TGTGCCAGCAGTTACGAGCGGTTCGGGCAGTACTTC. Protein product: CASSYERFGQYF.